This is a list of T cell receptor beta chains from one sample in a study of blood T cells in healthy people across ages. TCRdb re-derived calls from the 5' RACE reads in MiXCR, one entry per CDR3 protein. The sample has about 680,000 distinct CDR3 sequences, around 49% seen once. The sequenced sample consisted of blood. Receptors were obtained from a woman aged 55-70 years in good health. Each CDR3 is given with its conserved first and last residue. Each record gives: V gene, D gene, clone size, J gene, CDR3 length, CDR3 protein, CDR3 DNA. D genes are given only for firm matches. A clone size is listed for some rows: how often the clone was seen (once, few, many), or a class if it is expanded.

>TRBV5-1|TRBD1|.|TRBJ2-3|18
CASSLGQGATFSTDTQYF
TGCGCCAGCAGCTTGGGACAGGGGGCGACTTTCAGCACAGATACGCAGTATTTT
>TRBV3-1|.|.|TRBJ2-1|12
CASSQERRTQFF
TGTGCCAGCAGCCAAGAGCGACGGACGCAGTTCTTC
>TRBV20-1|TRBD2|.|TRBJ2-3|15
CSASSSGSGTDTQYF
TGCAGTGCTAGTTCTAGCGGGAGTGGAACAGATACGCAGTATTTT
>TRBV15|.|many|TRBJ2-3|15
CATSRDLGLADTQYF
TGTGCCACCAGCAGAGATCTAGGGCTTGCAGATACGCAGTATTTT
>TRBV27|TRBD1|few|TRBJ2-1|15
CASSSGQQVYNEQFF
TGTGCCAGCAGTTCGGGACAGCAAGTTTACAATGAGCAGTTCTTC
>TRBV7-2|TRBD1|.|TRBJ1-4|13
CASARTGNEKLFF
TGTGCCAGCGCCCGGACAGGGAATGAAAAACTGTTTTTT
>TRBV29-1|TRBD1|.|TRBJ1-2|12
CSADRENYSYTF
TGCAGCGCTGACAGGGAGAACTATAGCTACACCTTC
>TRBV6-1|.|many|TRBJ2-5|15
CASRVTGKAQETQYF
TGTGCCAGCAGGGTAACAGGAAAAGCCCAAGAGACCCAGTACTTC
>TRBV7-2|.|few|TRBJ1-2|15
CASSLDQGWGYGYTF
TGTGCCAGCAGCTTAGATCAGGGGTGGGGCTATGGCTACACCTTC
>TRBV7-2|TRBD1|.|TRBJ2-7|15
CASSLVGTGAIEQYF
TGTGCCAGCAGCTTAGTTGGGACAGGGGCAATCGAGCAGTACTTC
>TRBV7-2|.|.|TRBJ2-1|15
CASSPRSSYQTEQFF
TGTGCCAGCAGCCCACGGAGCAGTTATCAGACTGAGCAGTTCTTC
>TRBV5-1|.|.|TRBJ2-7|13
CASKEANSYEQYF
TGCGCCAGCAAAGAGGCGAACTCCTACGAGCAGTACTTC
>TRBV7-2|.|.|TRBJ1-1|13
CASSLYQGREAFF
TGTGCCAGCAGCTTATATCAGGGGCGGGAAGCTTTCTTT
>TRBV19|.|.|TRBJ2-7|13
CASSPNFSYEQYF
TGTGCCAGTAGTCCGAACTTCTCCTACGAGCAGTACTTC
>TRBV6-6|TRBD1|.|TRBJ2-6|15
CASSDTGVGANALTF
TGTGCCAGCAGCGATACAGGGGTGGGGGCCAACGCCCTGACTTTC
>TRBV2|.|many|TRBJ2-7|12
CASSAGTYEQYF
TGTGCCAGCAGTGCAGGGACCTACGAGCAGTACTTC
>TRBV5-5|TRBD1|.|TRBJ2-3|16
CASSLSDRFVTDTQYF
TGTGCCAGCAGCTTGTCGGACAGGTTCGTCACAGATACGCAGTATTTT
>TRBV7-8|.|few|TRBJ2-1|15
CASSLVPDSYNEQFF
TGTGCCAGCAGCTTAGTGCCAGACTCCTACAATGAGCAGTTCTTC
>TRBV10-3|.|many|TRBJ1-2|12
CAISEENYGYTF
TGTGCCATCAGTGAGGAAAATTATGGCTACACCTTC
>TRBV20-1|.|few|TRBJ1-4|15
CSASALGEDSEKLFF
TGCAGTGCTAGCGCTCTTGGGGAGGATAGTGAAAAACTGTTTTTT
>TRBV28|TRBD1|.|TRBJ2-3|17
CASSTANLGQGTDTQYF
TGTGCCAGCAGCACAGCCAACCTGGGACAGGGGACAGATACGCAGTATTTT
>TRBV27|.|few|TRBJ2-7|14
CASSSDRTPYEQYF
TGTGCCAGCAGTTCCGACCGAACCCCCTACGAGCAGTACTTC
>TRBV20-1|TRBD2|.|TRBJ2-7|13
CSAGLAGGYEQYF
TGCAGTGCAGGACTAGCGGGAGGGTACGAGCAGTACTTC
>TRBV10-3|.|.|TRBJ1-4|12
CASRGPNEKLFF
TGTGCCTCTCGAGGACCCAATGAAAAACTGTTTTTT
>TRBV5-6|TRBD2|.|TRBJ2-7|18
CASRLEASWTSGSYEQYF
TGCGCCAGTAGACTGGAGGCGTCTTGGACTAGCGGTTCCTACGAGCAGTACTTC
>TRBV14|TRBD1|.|TRBJ1-4|17
CASSQDRQGARGEKLFF
TGTGCCAGCAGCCAAGACCGACAGGGGGCGCGAGGGGAAAAACTGTTTTTT
>TRBV6-5|.|.|TRBJ2-7|13
CASSARHPYEQYF
TGTGCCAGCAGTGCAAGACATCCCTACGAGCAGTACTTC
>TRBV11-1|TRBD2|many|TRBJ2-5|17
CASNKGEGLARQETQYF
TGTGCCAGCAACAAGGGAGAGGGACTAGCGCGACAAGAGACCCAGTACTTC
>TRBV20-1|.|few|TRBJ2-1|12
CSASAPQGPQFF
TGCAGTGCTAGTGCACCCCAAGGCCCCCAGTTCTTC
>TRBV5-5|.|few|TRBJ2-3|14
CASSVGPGSDTQYF
TGTGCCAGCAGCGTCGGACCGGGTTCAGATACGCAGTATTTT
>TRBV9|.|.|TRBJ2-3|16
CASSLDPGTIADTQYF
TGTGCCAGCAGCCTAGACCCTGGCACAATCGCAGATACGCAGTATTTT
>TRBV28|TRBD2|.|TRBJ2-7|15
CASSPSSGNHHEQYF
TGTGCCAGCAGTCCCTCTAGCGGGAACCATCACGAGCAGTACTTC
>TRBV7-2|.|.|TRBJ1-5|13
CASSGQGFQPQHF
TGTGCCAGCAGCGGCCAGGGGTTTCAGCCCCAGCATTTT
>TRBV5-6|TRBD1|.|TRBJ1-6|15
CASSWPGQTNSPLHF
TGTGCCAGCAGCTGGCCGGGACAGACTAATTCACCCCTCCACTTT
>TRBV12-3/TRBV12-4|.|few|TRBJ2-7|13
CASRAWDGHEQYF
TGTGCCAGCAGGGCGTGGGACGGACACGAGCAGTACTTC
>TRBV7-2|.|.|TRBJ1-5|13
CASSFTEFQPQHF
TGTGCCAGCAGCTTCACGGAGTTTCAGCCCCAGCATTTT
>TRBV9|.|.|TRBJ2-7|15
CASSVGAAFDYEQYF
TGTGCCAGCAGCGTAGGAGCGGCGTTTGATTACGAGCAGTACTTC
>TRBV2|.|.|TRBJ2-1|15
CASKGDPKPWDEQFF
TGTGCCAGCAAAGGAGACCCAAAACCCTGGGATGAGCAGTTCTTC
>TRBV6-2/TRBV6-3|.|.|TRBJ2-7|14
CAGSPRLVSNEQYF
TGTGCCGGCAGTCCGAGACTGGTAAGCAACGAGCAGTACTTC
>TRBV28|.|.|TRBJ2-1|13
CASRVTFGNEQFF
TGTGCCAGCAGAGTTACGTTCGGGAATGAGCAGTTCTTC
>TRBV24-1|.|many|TRBJ2-2|16
CATSVPSSLGTGELFF
TGTGCCACCAGTGTCCCCTCTTCGCTAGGGACCGGGGAGCTGTTTTTT
>TRBV18|.|.|TRBJ2-6|17
CASSPGTYHSGANVLTF
TGTGCCAGCTCACCGGGGACGTACCACTCTGGGGCCAACGTCCTGACTTTC
>TRBV10-3|.|.|TRBJ1-6|14
CAIGSAGWNSPLHF
TGTGCCATCGGCTCTGCGGGGTGGAATTCACCCCTCCACTTT
>TRBV7-9|TRBD2|.|TRBJ2-3|18
CASSATTSGRVSTDTQYF
TGTGCCAGCAGCGCCACGACTAGCGGGAGGGTTAGCACAGATACGCAGTATTTT
>TRBV20-1|.|.|TRBJ2-5|13
CSARVAGRETQYF
TGCAGTGCTAGAGTTGCGGGCCGAGAGACCCAGTACTTC
>TRBV20-1|TRBD1|.|TRBJ2-7|13
CSARDRLRYEQYF
TGCAGTGCTAGGGACAGGCTTCGGTACGAGCAGTACTTC
>TRBV29-1|.|once|TRBJ1-1|13
CSVEQAMNTEAFF
TGCAGCGTTGAACAAGCCATGAACACTGAAGCTTTCTTT
>TRBV21-1|.|many|TRBJ2-7|14
CARSYSLLSYEQYF
TGTGCCAGAAGTTATTCGCTACTTTCCTACGAGCAGTACTTC
>TRBV2|TRBD2|.|TRBJ2-7|17
CASSTGTSGRAYNEQYF
TGTGCCAGCAGTACCGGGACTAGCGGAAGGGCATACAATGAGCAGTACTTC
>TRBV10-3|.|few|TRBJ2-1|13
CAIRTSSYNEQFF
TGTGCCATCAGGACGTCCTCCTACAATGAGCAGTTCTTC
>TRBV28|.|.|TRBJ1-2|16
CASSFYSSMYNYGYTF
TGTGCCAGCAGTTTCTACAGCTCAATGTATAACTATGGCTACACCTTC
>TRBV12-3/TRBV12-4|TRBD2|.|TRBJ2-7|15
CASGKLAAIAYEQYF
TGTGCCAGCGGGAAACTAGCGGCGATCGCCTACGAGCAGTACTTC
>TRBV29-1|.|few|TRBJ2-1|14
CSAGPMGSYNEQFF
TGCAGCGCCGGGCCTATGGGCTCCTACAATGAGCAGTTCTTC
>TRBV5-1|TRBD1|.|TRBJ1-1|16
CASSLIGQGLNTEAFF
TGCGCCAGCAGCTTGATTGGACAGGGTCTGAACACTGAAGCTTTCTTT
>TRBV7-9|.|.|TRBJ2-1|20
CASSLGGSSNPTHQYNEQFF
TGTGCCAGCAGCTTAGGGGGCTCTAGTAATCCCACCCATCAATACAATGAGCAGTTCTTC